This entry lists 9 T cell receptor beta chains sequenced from one sample in a study of OX40 agonist ivuxolimab in advanced cancers. Here immunoSEQ multiplex PCR was the method, and the copy in TCRdb shows in-frame clones only, minus some. The sample has around 40,000 clones, about 82% seen once. This specimen consisted of CD4+ or CD8+ T cells sorted from blood, obtained in a trial of the OX40 agonist ivuxolimab. All receptors come from an adult with an advanced solid tumor such as melanoma, head and neck, liver or kidney cancer.

This rearrangement joins TRBV19 to TRBJ1-2; possible D gene TRBD1, 6 bases. Trimming stripped 7 bases from V and 3 bases from J, with 12 bases between. The CDR3 consists of 13 residues. Germline loops: CDR1 LNHDA, CDR2 SQIVND (reference sequence). The CDR3 spells CASNQQGDYGYTF. For the CDR3, the DNA is TGTGCCAGTAACCAACAGGGTGACTATGGCTACACCTTC.

This chain uses TRBV7-9 with TRBJ1-5, with no clear D. The V gene's germline CDR1 is SEHNR and CDR2 FQNEAQ (reference sequence). The CDR3 extends over 14 amino acids. V was cut by 5 bases and J by 1 base, with 9 bases left in between. The CDR3 loop reads CASSLGWSNQPQHF. CDR3 DNA sequence: TGTGCCAGCAGCCTCGGTTGGAGCAATCAGCCCCAGCATTTT.

The chain couples TRBV7-8 to TRBJ2-5; TRBD2 matches 12 bases. V trimming: 5 bases; J trimming: 4 bases; junction bases outside the gene matches: 8. The CDR3 length is 16 residues. In germline, CDR1 is SGHVS, CDR2 FQNEAQ. The CDR3 sequence is CASSPPRGLAGETQYF. The CDR3 DNA reads TGTGCCAGCAGCCCCCCCCGGGGACTAGCGGGAGAGACCCAGTACTTC.

The V and J genes are TRBV2 and TRBJ1-2, with 11 bases aligning to TRBD1. J gave up 7 bases and V 8 bases, and 12 bases lay outside the gene matches. CDR1 is SNHLY and CDR2 is FYNNEI in the germline V gene. The CDR3 is 15 amino acids. The CDR3 loop is CASRASGTGGSGYTF. The CDR3 DNA reads TGTGCCAGCCGGGCGTCGGGGACAGGGGGTTCTGGCTACACCTTC.

The genes are TRBV5-4 and TRBJ2-1; D possibly corresponds to TRBD1 (6 bases). The germline CDR1 and CDR2 sequences are SGHNT and YYREEE (reference sequence). With 0 bases removed from V and 8 bases from J, the gap between germline ends came to 9 bases. The CDR3 contains 13 residues. The CDR3 region is CASSLDRADEQFF. The DNA of the CDR3 is TGTGCCAGCAGCTTGGACAGGGCGGATGAGCAGTTCTTC.

The chain recombines TRBV11-2 with TRBJ1-2; D unresolved. Trimming took off 4 bases at V and 4 bases at J, with 16 bases between the two ends. CDR1 and CDR2 from the germline V gene are SGHAT and FQNNGV. This CDR3 is 15 amino acids long. This CDR3 reads CASSSLSGMPYGYTF. CDR3 nucleotide sequence: TGTGCCAGCAGCTCTCTCTCCGGGATGCCCTATGGCTACACCTTC. Supplemented by reference TRBV11-2 and TRBJ1-2, the full variable domain reads EAGVAQSPRYKIIEKRQSVAFWCNPISGHATLYWYQQILGQGPKLLIQFQNNGVVDDSQLPKDRFSAERLKGVDSTLKIQPAKLEDSAVYLCASSSLSGMPYGYTFGSGTRLTVV.

This clone occurred a few times. The rearrangement links TRBV7-3 to TRBJ1-6; D not certain. Germline V lookup: CDR1 SGHTA, CDR2 FQGTGA. V dropped 5 bases and J dropped 7 bases, with 9 bases sitting between them. The CDR3 covers 13 residues. Written as DNA, the CDR3 is TGTGCCAGCAGCCCCACCCCCAATTCACCCCTCCACTTT. This translates into CASSPTPNSPLHF.

Comments on this clone: A read error may produce the germline difference seen at one junction end. This chain uses TRBV7-7 with TRBJ2-2; 7 bases agree with TRBD2. This CDR3 is 16 amino acids long. CDR1 is SSHAT, CDR2 FNYEAQ, per germline (reference sequence). In nucleotides, the CDR3 is TGTGCTAGCAGCTTACAGCCGGCGGGAGTCACCGGGGAGCTGTTTTTT. Residues: CASSLQPAGVTGELFF. Supplemented by reference TRBV7-7 and TRBJ2-2, the full variable domain reads GAGVSQSPRYKVTKRGQDVTLRCDPISSHATLYWYQQALGQGPEFLTYFNYEAQPDKSGLPSDRFSAERPEGSISTLTIQRTEQRDSAMYRCASSLQPAGVTGELFFGEGSRLTVL.

This sequence joins TRBV4-1 and TRBJ2-3; D call uncertain. The V gene's germline CDR1 is MGHRA and CDR2 YSYEKL. The CDR3 spans 16 residues. The V gene lost 4 bases and the J gene lost 0 bases, with 14 bases spanning the gap. The CDR3 region is CASSLSLSVSTDTQYF. The CDR3 DNA reads TGCGCCAGCAGCCTAAGCTTGTCGGTTAGCACAGATACGCAGTATTTT.